This record looks at one T cell receptor (beta chain) sequence and its context. Per the original data handling: Reference gene primers were amplified, and this amplification served to estimate nucleated cell counts. The assay was immunoSEQ multiplex PCR, and TCRdb's table has in-frame clones only and misses some. The V and J calls and clone size come from that table; D and trimming were worked out from the DNA. The table records approximately 50,000 clones, around nine tenths of them present only once. The CDR3 extends over 20 amino acids. Germline loops: CDR1 LGHNA, CDR2 YSLEER. Trimming removed 0 bases from V and 0 bases from J; junction bases left unmatched: 10. The data belong to a study of blood T cell repertoires in COVID-19. Study-wide background: Sources were T cells, B-cell-depleted T cells, or PBMCs; the material itself was cDNA or gDNA.

Source material: peripheral blood. The clonotype originates from a man over 45 with active COVID-19. The chain couples TRBV4-3 to TRBJ2-3; the match to TRBD2 covers 12 bases. DNA of the CDR3: TGCGCCAGCAGCCAAGATCCCCTAGCGGGAGGGCTACTTAGCACAGATACGCAGTATTTT. Translation: CASSQDPLAGGLLSTDTQYF.